This TCR beta chain was captured in a study of post-analysis software for immune sequencing data. Study in general: Relapsing-remitting, secondary progressive and progressive-relapsing multiple sclerosis courses were included.

The authors incorporated unique molecular identifiers into the TCR beta cDNA libraries. Each sample of roughly 0.9 to 11 million input T cells yielded about 500,000 cDNA molecules, so each molecule approximated one T cell. TCRdb re-called the PCR reads through MiXCR, storing one row per CDR3 protein. The data contain about 800,000 distinct CDR3 sequences, roughly 27% of them singletons. Regarding this clonotype: Its matching antigen is unknown.

Study-level points and caveats: The normalized Chao1 diversity of multiple sclerosis patients was significantly lower than that of controls. Patients had higher frequencies than controls of five TRBV segments, including TRBV5-6, TRBV5-1 and TRBV20-1. By F measure, samples from a shared preparation batch strongly co-clustered.

The V gene lost 4 bases and the J gene lost 4 bases, with 14 bases spanning the gap. This CDR3 is built from 15 residues. CDR1 and CDR2 from the germline V gene are SGHVS and FQNEAQ. The gene calls are TRBV7-8 and TRBJ2-1, with D hard to call. The TCR comes from a girl aged 10 to 17 with multiple sclerosis. What was sequenced was blood. CDR3 protein: CASSWTRARYNEQFF. DNA of the CDR3: TGTGCCAGCAGCTGGACCCGGGCGCGGTACAATGAGCAGTTCTTC. The variable domain in full, with the rest retrieved from reference TRBV7-8 and TRBJ2-1, is GAGVSQSPRYKVAKRGQDVALRCDPISGHVSLFWYQQALGQGPEFLTYFQNEAQLDKSGLPSDRFFAERPEGSVSTLKIQRTQQEDSAVYLCASSWTRARYNEQFFGPGTRLTVL.